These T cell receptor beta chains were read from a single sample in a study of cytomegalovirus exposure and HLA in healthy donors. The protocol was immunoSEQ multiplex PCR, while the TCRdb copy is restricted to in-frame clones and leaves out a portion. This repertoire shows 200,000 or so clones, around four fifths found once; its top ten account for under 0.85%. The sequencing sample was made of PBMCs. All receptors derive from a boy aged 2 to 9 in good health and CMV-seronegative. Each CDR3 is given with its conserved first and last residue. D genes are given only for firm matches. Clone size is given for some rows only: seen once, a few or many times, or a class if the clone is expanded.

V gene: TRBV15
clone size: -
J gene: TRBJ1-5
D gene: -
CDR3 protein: CATSFGGDQPQHF
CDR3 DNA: TGTGCCACCAGCTTCGGAGGTGATCAGCCCCAGCATTTT

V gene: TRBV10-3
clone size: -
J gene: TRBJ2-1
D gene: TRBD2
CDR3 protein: CAISEESGTSEFF
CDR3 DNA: TGTGCCATCAGTGAAGAAAGTGGGACTAGCGAGTTCTTC

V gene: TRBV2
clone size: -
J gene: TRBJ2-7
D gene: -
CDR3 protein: CASSEISGGPEYF
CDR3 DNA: TGTGCCAGCAGTGAAATCTCTGGGGGCCCCGAATACTTC

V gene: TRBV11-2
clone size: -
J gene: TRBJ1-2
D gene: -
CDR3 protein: CASSLGGAGYGYTF
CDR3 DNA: TGTGCCAGCAGCTTAGGGGGCGCAGGCTATGGCTACACCTTC

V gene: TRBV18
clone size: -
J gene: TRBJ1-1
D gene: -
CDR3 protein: CASSPTRANTEAFF
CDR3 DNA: TGTGCCAGCTCACCAACCAGGGCGAACACTGAAGCTTTCTTT

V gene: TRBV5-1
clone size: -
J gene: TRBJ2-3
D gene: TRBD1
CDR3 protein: CASSPGGGTDTQYF
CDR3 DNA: TGCGCCAGCAGCCCAGGGGGCGGCACAGATACGCAGTATTTT

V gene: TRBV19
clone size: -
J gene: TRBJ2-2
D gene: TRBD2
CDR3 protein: CASSRLAGNTGELFF
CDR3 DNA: TGTGCCAGTAGTCGACTAGCGGGGAACACCGGGGAGCTGTTTTTT

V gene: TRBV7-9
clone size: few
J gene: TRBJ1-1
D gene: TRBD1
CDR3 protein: CASSLMTGGERNTEAFF
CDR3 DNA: TGTGCCAGCAGCCTAATGACAGGGGGCGAGAGGAACACTGAAGCTTTCTTT

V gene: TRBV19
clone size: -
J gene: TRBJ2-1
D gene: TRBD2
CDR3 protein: CASSMGLALHNEQFF
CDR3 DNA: TGTGCCAGTAGTATGGGACTAGCGTTACACAATGAGCAGTTCTTC

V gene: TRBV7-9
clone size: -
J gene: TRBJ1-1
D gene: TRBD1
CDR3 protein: CASSLSSAGGMRDTEAFF
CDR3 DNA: TGTGCCAGCAGCTTAAGTTCGGCAGGGGGCATGAGGGACACTGAAGCTTTCTTT

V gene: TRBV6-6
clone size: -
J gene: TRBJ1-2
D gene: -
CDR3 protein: CATREEGYTF
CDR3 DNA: TGTGCCACCAGGGAGGAGGGCTACACCTTC

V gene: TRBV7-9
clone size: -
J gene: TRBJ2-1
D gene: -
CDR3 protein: CAIRGSVSYNEQFF
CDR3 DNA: TGTGCCATCCGGGGGAGCGTCTCTTACAATGAGCAGTTCTTC

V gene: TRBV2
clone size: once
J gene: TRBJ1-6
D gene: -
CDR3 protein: CASSDPRSSYNSPLHF
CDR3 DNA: TGTGCCAGCAGTGATCCACGTAGCTCCTATAATTCACCCCTCCACTTT

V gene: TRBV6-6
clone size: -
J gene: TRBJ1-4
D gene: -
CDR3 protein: CASSYRGGQGEKLFF
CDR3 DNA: TGTGCCAGCAGTTACAGGGGAGGTCAGGGCGAAAAACTGTTTTTT

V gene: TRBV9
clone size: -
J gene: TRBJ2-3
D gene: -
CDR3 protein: CASSVGGGPWVTQYF
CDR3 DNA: TGTGCCAGCAGCGTAGGGGGGGGGCCTTGGGTTACGCAGTATTTT

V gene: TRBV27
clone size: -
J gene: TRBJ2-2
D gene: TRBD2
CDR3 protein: CASSFDVLAGVGTGELFF
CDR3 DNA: TGTGCCAGCAGTTTTGACGTACTAGCGGGAGTCGGCACCGGGGAGCTGTTTTTT

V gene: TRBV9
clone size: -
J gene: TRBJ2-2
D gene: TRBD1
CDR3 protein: CASSAPGQGSTGELFF
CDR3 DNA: TGTGCCAGCAGCGCACCGGGACAGGGGTCCACCGGGGAGCTGTTTTTT

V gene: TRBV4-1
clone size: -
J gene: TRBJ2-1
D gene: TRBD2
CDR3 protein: CASSHDLGAGVNEQFF
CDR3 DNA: TGCGCCAGCAGCCACGACCTAGGGGCGGGGGTCAATGAGCAGTTCTTC

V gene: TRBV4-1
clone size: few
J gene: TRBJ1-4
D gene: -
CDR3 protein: CASSQDPGSGTNEKLFF
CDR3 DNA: TGCGCCAGCAGCCAAGATCCGGGGTCTGGGACTAATGAAAAACTGTTTTTT

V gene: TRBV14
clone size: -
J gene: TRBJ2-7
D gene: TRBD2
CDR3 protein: CASSTGLADSYEQYF
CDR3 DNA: TGTGCCAGCAGCACCGGACTAGCGGACTCCTACGAGCAGTACTTC

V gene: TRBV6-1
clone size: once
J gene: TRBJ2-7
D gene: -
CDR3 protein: CASSEISSYEQYF
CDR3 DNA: TGTGCCAGCAGTGAGATCTCCAGCTACGAGCAGTACTTC

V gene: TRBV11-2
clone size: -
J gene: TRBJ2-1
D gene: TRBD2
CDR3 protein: CASSSVLAGIEQFF
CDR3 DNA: TGTGCCAGCAGCTCAGTATTAGCGGGAATTGAGCAGTTCTTC

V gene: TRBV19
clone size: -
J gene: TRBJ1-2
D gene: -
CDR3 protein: CASSWTGANYGYTF
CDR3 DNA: TGTGCCAGTAGTTGGACGGGAGCTAACTATGGCTACACCTTC

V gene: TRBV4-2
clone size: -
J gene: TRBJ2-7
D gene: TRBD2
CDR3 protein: CASSQLSGDGSYEQYF
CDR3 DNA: TGTGCCAGCAGCCAACTCAGCGGGGACGGCTCCTACGAGCAGTACTTC

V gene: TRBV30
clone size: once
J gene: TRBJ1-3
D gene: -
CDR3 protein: CACPESSGNTIYF
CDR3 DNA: TGTGCCTGCCCCGAGAGCTCTGGAAACACCATATATTTT

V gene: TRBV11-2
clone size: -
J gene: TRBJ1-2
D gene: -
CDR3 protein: CASSLDRGYGYTF
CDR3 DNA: TGTGCCAGCAGCTTAGATCGGGGCTATGGCTACACCTTC

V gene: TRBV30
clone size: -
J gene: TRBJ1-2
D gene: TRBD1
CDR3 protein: CAWSPGGGSAGYTF
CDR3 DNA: TGTGCCTGGAGCCCAGGGGGCGGTTCGGCGGGCTACACCTTC

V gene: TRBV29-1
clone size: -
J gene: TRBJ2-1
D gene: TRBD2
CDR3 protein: CSVPSGKAYNEQFF
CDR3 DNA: TGCAGCGTTCCGAGCGGGAAGGCCTACAATGAGCAGTTCTTC

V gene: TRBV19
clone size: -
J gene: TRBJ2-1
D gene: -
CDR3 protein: CASSDTGDNEQFF
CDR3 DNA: TGTGCCAGTAGTGATACAGGAGATAATGAGCAGTTCTTC

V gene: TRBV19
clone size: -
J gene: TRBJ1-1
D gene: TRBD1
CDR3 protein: CASRPDRATEAFF
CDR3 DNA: TGTGCCAGTAGGCCGGACAGGGCGACTGAAGCTTTCTTT

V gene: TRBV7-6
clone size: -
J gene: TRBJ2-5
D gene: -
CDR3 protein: CASSRDSQETQYF
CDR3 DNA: TGTGCCAGCAGCCGAGACTCCCAAGAGACCCAGTACTTC

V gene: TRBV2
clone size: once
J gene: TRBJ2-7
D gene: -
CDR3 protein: CASSPIKTGHYEQYF
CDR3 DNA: TGTGCCAGCAGCCCAATTAAGACAGGACACTACGAGCAGTACTTC

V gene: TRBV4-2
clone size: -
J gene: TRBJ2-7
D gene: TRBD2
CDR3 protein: CASSRGTSLSEQYF
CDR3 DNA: TGTGCCAGCAGCCGTGGGACTAGCTTATCCGAGCAGTACTTC

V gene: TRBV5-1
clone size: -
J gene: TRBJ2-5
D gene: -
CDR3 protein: CASSLNSGLETQYF
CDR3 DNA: TGCGCCAGCAGCTTGAATAGCGGTCTAGAGACCCAGTACTTC

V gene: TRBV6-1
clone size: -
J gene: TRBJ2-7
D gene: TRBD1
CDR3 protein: CASSLDRPSSYEQYF
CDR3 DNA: TGTGCCAGCAGTTTGGACAGGCCTAGCTCCTACGAGCAGTACTTC

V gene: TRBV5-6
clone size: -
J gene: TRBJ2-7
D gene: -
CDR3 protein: CASSLVEGNEQYF
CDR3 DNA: TGTGCCAGCAGCTTGGTGGAGGGAAACGAGCAGTACTTC

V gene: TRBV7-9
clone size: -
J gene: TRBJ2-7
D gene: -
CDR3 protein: CASSLSDYEQYF
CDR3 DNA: TGTGCCAGCAGCTTGTCTGACTACGAGCAGTACTTC

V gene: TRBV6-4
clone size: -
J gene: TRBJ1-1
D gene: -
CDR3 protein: CASSDDRYTEAFF
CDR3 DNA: TGTGCCAGCAGTGACGACAGGTACACTGAAGCTTTCTTT

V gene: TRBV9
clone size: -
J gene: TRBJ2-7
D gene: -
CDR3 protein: CASSVGGQFYEQYF
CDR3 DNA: TGTGCCAGCAGCGTAGGGGGGCAGTTCTACGAGCAGTACTTC

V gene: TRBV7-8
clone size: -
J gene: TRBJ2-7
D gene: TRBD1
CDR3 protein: CASSLAVGQGGHEQYF
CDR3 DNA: TGTGCCAGCAGCTTAGCGGTTGGACAGGGAGGCCACGAGCAGTACTTC

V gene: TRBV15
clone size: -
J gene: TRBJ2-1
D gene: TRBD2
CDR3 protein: CATSMIGLAGNFDEQFF
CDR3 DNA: TGTGCCACCAGCATGATCGGACTAGCGGGAAACTTCGATGAGCAGTTCTTC

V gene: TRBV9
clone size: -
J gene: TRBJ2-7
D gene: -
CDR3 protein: CASSPRQSSYEQYF
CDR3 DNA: TGTGCCAGCAGCCCTCGACAGAGCTCCTACGAGCAGTACTTC

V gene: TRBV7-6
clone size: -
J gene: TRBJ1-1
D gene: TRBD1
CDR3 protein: CASSQTGTENTEAFF
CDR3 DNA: TGTGCCAGCAGCCAGACCGGGACAGAGAACACTGAAGCTTTCTTT

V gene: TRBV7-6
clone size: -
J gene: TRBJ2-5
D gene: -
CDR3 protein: CASTMGLHQETQYF
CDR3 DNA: TGTGCCAGCACCATGGGGCTCCACCAAGAGACCCAGTACTTC

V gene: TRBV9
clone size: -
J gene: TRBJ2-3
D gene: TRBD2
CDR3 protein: CASSVGLAVNPSTDTQYF
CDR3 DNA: TGTGCCAGCAGCGTAGGGCTAGCGGTGAATCCTAGCACAGATACGCAGTATTTT

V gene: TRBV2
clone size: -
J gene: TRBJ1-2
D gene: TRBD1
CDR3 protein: CAKKDRGLCGYTF
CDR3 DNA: TGTGCCAAAAAGGACAGGGGGCTCTGTGGCTACACCTTC

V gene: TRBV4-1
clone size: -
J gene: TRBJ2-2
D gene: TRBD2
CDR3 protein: CASSVRGTSGIGELFF
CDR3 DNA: TGCGCCAGCAGCGTTCGGGGGACTAGCGGGATCGGGGAGCTGTTTTTT

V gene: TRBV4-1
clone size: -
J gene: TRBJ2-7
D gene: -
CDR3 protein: CASSLGLGGVEQYF
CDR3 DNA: TGCGCCAGCAGCTTAGGTCTAGGGGGGGTCGAGCAGTACTTC

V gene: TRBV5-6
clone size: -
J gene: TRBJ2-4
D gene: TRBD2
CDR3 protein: CASSRGGENIQYF
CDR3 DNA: TGTGCCAGCAGCCGGGGGGGGGAGAACATTCAGTACTTC

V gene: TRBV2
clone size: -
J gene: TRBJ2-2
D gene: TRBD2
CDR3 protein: CASERLAGLNTGELFF
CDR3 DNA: TGTGCCAGCGAAAGACTAGCGGGCCTAAACACCGGGGAGCTGTTTTTT

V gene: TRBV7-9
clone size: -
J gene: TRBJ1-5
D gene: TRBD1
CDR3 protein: CASSLVTGEWDQPQHF
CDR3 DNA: TGTGCCAGCAGCTTAGTGACAGGGGAATGGGATCAGCCCCAGCATTTT

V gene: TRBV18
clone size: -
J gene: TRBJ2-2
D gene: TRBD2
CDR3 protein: CASSTGTTNTGELFF
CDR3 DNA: TGTGCCAGCTCAACCGGGACTACGAACACCGGGGAGCTGTTTTTT

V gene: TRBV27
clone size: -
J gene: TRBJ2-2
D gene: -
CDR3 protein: CASSLQGTGELFF
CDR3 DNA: TGTGCCAGCAGTTTACAGGGGACCGGGGAGCTGTTTTTT

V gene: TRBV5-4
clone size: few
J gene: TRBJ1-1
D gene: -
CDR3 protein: CASSLAQSNTEAFF
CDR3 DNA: TGTGCCAGCAGCTTGGCACAGTCAAACACTGAAGCTTTCTTT

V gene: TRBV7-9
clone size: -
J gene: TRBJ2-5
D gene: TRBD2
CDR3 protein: CASRPSGRADRGTQYF
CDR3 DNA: TGTGCCAGCAGGCCTAGCGGGAGGGCTGACAGGGGTACCCAGTACTTC

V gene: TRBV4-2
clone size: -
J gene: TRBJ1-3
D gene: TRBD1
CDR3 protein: CASSLGTASGNTIYF
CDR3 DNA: TGTGCCAGCAGCCTAGGGACAGCCTCTGGAAACACCATATATTTT

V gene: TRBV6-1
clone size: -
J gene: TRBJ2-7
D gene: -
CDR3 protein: CAGAHSPGYEQYF
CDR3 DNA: TGTGCCGGCGCCCATAGCCCGGGCTACGAGCAGTACTTC